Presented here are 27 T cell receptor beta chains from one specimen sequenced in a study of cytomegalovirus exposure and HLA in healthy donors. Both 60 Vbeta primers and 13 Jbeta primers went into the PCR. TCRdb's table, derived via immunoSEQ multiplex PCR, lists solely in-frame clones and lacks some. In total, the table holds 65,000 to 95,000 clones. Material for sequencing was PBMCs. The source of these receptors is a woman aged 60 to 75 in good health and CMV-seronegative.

CDR3 DNA sequence: TGTGCCAGCAGACCAGGGTCTGGGGCCAACGTCCTGACTTTC. Translating gives CASRPGSGANVLTF. The chain joins TRBV2 to TRBJ2-6; D possibly corresponds to TRBD1 (5 bases). V gave up 6 bases and J gave up 1 base, with 7 bases separating them. Germline values: CDR1 SNHLY, CDR2 FYNNEI. CDR3 length: 14 residues.

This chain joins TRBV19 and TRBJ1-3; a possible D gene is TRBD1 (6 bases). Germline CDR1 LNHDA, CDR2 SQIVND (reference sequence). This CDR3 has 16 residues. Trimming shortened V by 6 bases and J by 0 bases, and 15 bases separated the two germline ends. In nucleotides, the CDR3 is TGTGCCAGTAGCGATGGACAGCGCCTCTCTGGAAACACCATATATTTT. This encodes CASSDGQRLSGNTIYF. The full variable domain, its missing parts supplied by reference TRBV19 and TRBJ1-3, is DGGITQSPKYLFRKEGQNVTLSCEQNLNHDAMYWYRQDPGQGLRLIYYSQIVNDFQKGDIAEGYSVSREKKESFPLTVTSAQKNPTAFYLCASSDGQRLSGNTIYFGEGSWLTVV.

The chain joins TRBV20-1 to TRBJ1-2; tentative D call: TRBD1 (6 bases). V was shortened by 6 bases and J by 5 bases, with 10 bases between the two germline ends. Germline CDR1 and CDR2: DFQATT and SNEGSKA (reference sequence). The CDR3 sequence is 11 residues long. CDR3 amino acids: CSANREYGYTF. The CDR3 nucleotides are TGCAGTGCGAACAGGGAGTATGGCTACACCTTC.

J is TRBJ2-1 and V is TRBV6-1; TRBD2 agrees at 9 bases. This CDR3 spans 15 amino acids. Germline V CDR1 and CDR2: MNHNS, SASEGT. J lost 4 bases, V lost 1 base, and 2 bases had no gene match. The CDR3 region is CASSEDLAGYNEQFF. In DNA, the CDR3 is TGTGCCAGCAGTGAAGATCTAGCGGGGTACAATGAGCAGTTCTTC.

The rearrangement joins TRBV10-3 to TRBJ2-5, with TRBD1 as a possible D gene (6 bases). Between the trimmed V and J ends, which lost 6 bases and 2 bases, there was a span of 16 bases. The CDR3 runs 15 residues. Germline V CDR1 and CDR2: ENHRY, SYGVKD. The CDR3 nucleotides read TGTGCCATCAGCGACGTATTTAGGGGGCAAGAGACCCAGTACTTC. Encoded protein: CAISDVFRGQETQYF.

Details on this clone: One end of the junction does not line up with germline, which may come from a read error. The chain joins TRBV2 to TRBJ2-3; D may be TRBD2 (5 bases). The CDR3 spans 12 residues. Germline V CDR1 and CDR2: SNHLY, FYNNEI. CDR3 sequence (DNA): TGTGCCAGCAGTTCACTAGTTTTGGCGGGCAATTTT. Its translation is CASSSLVLAGNF.

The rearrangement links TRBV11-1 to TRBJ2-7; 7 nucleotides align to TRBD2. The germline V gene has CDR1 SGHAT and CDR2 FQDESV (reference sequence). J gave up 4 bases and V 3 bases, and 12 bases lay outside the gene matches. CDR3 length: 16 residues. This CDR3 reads CASSFPGGSAGYEQYF. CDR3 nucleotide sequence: TGTGCCAGCAGCTTCCCCGGCGGGAGTGCTGGGTACGAGCAGTACTTC.

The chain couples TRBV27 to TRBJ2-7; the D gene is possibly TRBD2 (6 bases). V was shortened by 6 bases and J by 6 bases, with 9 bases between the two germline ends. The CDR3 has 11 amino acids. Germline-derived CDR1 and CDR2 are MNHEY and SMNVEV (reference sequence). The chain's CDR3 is CASSNGGEQYF. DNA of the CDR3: TGTGCCAGCAGCAACGGGGGCGAGCAGTACTTC.

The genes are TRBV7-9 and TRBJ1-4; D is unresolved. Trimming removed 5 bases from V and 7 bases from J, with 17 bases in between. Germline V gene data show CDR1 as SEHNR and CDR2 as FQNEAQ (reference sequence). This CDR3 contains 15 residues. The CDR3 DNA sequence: TGTGCCAGCAGCCCAGATCGGGGAAGAGGTGAAAAACTGTTTTTT. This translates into CASSPDRGRGEKLFF.

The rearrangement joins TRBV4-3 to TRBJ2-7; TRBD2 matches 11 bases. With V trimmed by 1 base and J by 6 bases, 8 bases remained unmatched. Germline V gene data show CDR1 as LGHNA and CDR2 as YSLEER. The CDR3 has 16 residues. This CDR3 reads CASSQGAGTSGPEQYF. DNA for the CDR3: TGCGCCAGCAGCCAAGGGGCCGGGACTAGCGGCCCCGAGCAGTACTTC.

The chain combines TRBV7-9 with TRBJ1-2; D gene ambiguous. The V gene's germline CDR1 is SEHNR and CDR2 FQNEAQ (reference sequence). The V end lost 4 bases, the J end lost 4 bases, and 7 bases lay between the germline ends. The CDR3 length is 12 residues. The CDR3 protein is CASSSQPYGYTF. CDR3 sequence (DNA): TGTGCCAGCAGCTCACAGCCCTATGGCTACACCTTC.

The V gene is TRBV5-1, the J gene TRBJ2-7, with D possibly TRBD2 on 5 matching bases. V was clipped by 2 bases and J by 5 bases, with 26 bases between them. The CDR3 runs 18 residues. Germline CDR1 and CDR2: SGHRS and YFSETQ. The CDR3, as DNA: TGCGCCAGCAGCTTAAGTGGCGGCAGATTCGGAGGTGCGAACGAGCAGTACTTC. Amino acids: CASSLSGGRFGGANEQYF. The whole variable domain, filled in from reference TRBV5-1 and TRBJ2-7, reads KAGVTQTPRYLIKTRGQQVTLSCSPISGHRSVSWYQQTPGQGLQFLFEYFSETQRNKGNFPGRFSGRQFSNSRSEMNVSTLELGDSALYLCASSLSGGRFGGANEQYFGPGTRLTVT.

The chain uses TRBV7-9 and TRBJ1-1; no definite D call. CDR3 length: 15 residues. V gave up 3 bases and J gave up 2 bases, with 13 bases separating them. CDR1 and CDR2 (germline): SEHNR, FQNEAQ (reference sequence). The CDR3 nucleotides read TGTGCCAGCAGCTTCGATCAAACGGGAAACACTGAAGCTTTCTTT. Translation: CASSFDQTGNTEAFF.

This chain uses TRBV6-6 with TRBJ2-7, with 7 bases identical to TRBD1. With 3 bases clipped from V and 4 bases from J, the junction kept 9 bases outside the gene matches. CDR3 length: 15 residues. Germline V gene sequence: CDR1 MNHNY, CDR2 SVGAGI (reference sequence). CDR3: CASSYAPGTAYEQYF. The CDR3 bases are TGTGCCAGCAGTTATGCTCCGGGGACAGCGTACGAGCAGTACTTC.

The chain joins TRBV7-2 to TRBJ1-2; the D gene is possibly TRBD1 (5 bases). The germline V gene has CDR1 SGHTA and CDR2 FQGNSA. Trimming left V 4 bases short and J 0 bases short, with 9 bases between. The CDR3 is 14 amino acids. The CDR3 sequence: CASSSWGANYGYTF. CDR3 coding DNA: TGTGCCAGCAGCTCCTGGGGGGCTAACTATGGCTACACCTTC.

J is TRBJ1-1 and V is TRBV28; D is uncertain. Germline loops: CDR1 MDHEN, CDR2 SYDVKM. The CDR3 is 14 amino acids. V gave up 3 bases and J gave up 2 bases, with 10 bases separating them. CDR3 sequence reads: CASSFLQTNTEAFF. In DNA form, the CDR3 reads TGTGCCAGCAGTTTCCTTCAGACAAACACTGAAGCTTTCTTT.

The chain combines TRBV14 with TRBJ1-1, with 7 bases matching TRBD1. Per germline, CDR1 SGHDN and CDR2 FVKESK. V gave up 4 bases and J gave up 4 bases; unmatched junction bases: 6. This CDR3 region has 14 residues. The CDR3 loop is CASSLQGVGTEAFF. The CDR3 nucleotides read TGTGCCAGCAGCCTCCAGGGGGTGGGCACTGAAGCTTTCTTT.

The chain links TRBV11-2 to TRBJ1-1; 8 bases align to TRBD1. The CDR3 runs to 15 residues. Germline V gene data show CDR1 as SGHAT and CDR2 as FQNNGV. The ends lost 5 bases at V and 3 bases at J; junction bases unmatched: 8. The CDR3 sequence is CASSPDRGRYTEAFF. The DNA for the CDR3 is TGTGCCAGCAGCCCCGACAGGGGAAGGTACACTGAAGCTTTCTTT.

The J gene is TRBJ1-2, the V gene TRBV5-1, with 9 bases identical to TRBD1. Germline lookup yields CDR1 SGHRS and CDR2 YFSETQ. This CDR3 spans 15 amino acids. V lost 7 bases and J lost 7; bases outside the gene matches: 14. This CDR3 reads CASGTQGAVLSGYTF. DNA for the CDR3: TGCGCCAGCGGGACACAGGGGGCAGTTCTATCTGGCTACACCTTC.

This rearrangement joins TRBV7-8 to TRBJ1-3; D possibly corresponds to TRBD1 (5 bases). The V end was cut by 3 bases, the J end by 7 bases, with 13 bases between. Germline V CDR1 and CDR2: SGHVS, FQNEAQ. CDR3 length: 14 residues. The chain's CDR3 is CASSFPGPRNTIYF. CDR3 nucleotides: TGTGCCAGCAGCTTCCCAGGGCCAAGGAACACCATATATTTT.

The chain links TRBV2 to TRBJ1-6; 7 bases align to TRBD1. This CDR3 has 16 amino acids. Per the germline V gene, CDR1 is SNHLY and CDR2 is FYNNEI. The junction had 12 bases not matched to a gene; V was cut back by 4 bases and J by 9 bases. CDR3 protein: CASSVGQGGVGSPLHF. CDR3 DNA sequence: TGTGCCAGCAGTGTAGGGCAAGGGGGCGTGGGTTCACCCCTCCACTTT.

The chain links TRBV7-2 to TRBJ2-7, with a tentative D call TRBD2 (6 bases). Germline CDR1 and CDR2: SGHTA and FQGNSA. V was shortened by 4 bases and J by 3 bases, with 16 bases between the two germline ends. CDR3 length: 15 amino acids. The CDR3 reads CASSSPGTFFYEQYF. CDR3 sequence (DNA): TGTGCCAGCAGCTCACCCGGGACTTTCTTCTACGAGCAGTACTTC.

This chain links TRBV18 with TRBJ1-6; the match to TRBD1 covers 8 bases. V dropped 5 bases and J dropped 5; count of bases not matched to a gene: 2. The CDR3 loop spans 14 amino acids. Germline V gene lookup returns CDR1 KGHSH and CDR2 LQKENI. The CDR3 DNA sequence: TGTGCCAGCTCAGACAGGGGTGATAATTCACCCCTCCACTTT. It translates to CASSDRGDNSPLHF.

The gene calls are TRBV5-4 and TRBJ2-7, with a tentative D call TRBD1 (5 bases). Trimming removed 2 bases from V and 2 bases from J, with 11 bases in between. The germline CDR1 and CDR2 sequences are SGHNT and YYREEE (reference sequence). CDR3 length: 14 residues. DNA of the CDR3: TGTGCCAGCAGCTTACAAGGGGCGGCCTACGAGCAGTACTTC. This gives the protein CASSLQGAAYEQYF.

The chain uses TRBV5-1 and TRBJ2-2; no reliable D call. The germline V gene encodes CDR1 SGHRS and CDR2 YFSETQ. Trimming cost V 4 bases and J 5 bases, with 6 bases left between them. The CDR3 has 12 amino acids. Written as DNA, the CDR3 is TGCGCCAGCAGCGAGTCGACCGGGGAGCTGTTTTTT. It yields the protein CASSESTGELFF.

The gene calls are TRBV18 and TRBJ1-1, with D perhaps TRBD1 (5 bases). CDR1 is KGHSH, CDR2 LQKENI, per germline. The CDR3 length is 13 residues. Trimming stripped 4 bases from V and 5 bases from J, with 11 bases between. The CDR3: CASSQGADTEAFF. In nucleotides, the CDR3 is TGTGCCAGCTCACAAGGGGCGGATACTGAAGCTTTCTTT.

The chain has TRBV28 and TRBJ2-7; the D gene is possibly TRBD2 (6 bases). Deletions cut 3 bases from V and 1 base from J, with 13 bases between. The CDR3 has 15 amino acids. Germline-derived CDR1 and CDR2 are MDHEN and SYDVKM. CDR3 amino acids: CASSLAGGESYEQYF. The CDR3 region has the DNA TGTGCCAGCAGTTTGGCCGGAGGGGAGTCCTACGAGCAGTACTTC.